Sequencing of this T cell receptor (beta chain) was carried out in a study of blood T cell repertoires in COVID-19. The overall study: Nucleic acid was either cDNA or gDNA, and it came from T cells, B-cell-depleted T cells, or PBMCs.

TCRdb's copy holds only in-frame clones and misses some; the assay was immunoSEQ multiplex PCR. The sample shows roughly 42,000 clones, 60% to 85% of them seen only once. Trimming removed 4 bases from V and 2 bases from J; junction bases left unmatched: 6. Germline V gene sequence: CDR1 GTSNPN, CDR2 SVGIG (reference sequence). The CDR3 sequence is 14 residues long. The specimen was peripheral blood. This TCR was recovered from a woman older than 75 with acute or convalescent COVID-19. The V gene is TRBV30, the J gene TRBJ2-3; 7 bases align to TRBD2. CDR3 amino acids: CAWKLAGATDTQYF. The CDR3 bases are TGTGCCTGGAAACTCGCGGGAGCCACAGATACGCAGTATTTT.